These 32 T cell receptor beta chains originate from one sample sequenced in a study of OX40 agonist ivuxolimab in advanced cancers. Library preparation employed the immunoSEQ multiplex PCR assay. TCRdb limited this immuneACCESS table to in-frame rearrangements with V and J called. A share of clones is missing; checked studies link under half to unresolved V genes, and the rest is unexplained. This sample gives under 40,000 clones in total; more than 70% of them show up just once. The ten largest clones capture about 28% of the sample. Sequencing was performed on CD4+ or CD8+ T cells sorted from blood, taken in a trial of the OX40 agonist ivuxolimab. Source of these receptors: an adult with an advanced solid tumor such as melanoma, head and neck, liver or kidney cancer.

This clone appeared a single time. This chain connects TRBV5-1 to TRBJ2-7; a weak D match, TRBD1 (5 bases). The CDR3 loop spans 13 amino acids. V gave up 1 base and J gave up 3 bases, with 8 bases separating them. CDR1 is SGHRS, CDR2 YFSETQ, per germline. Here the CDR3 reads CASSLTGVYEQYF. CDR3 DNA sequence: TGCGCCAGCAGCTTGACAGGAGTCTACGAGCAGTACTTC.

V gene TRBV30 combines with J gene TRBJ2-7; unclear D gene. CDR3 length equals 12 residues. V was clipped by 2 bases and J by 3 bases, with 8 bases between them. Germline CDR1 reads GTSNPN; CDR2 reads SVGIG (reference sequence). This CDR3 reads CAWSRRNYEQYF. In DNA, the CDR3 is TGTGCCTGGAGTCGGCGGAACTACGAGCAGTACTTC.

The chain is built from TRBV6-5 and TRBJ2-7; perhaps TRBD2 as D (5 bases). The CDR3 is made up of 16 amino acids. V lost 1 base and J 5 bases, leaving 18 bases between the germline ends. Germline V gene lookup returns CDR1 MNHEY and CDR2 SVGAGI. The CDR3 DNA reads TGTGCCAGCAGTTACTATAGGGCTAGCCGTACCCACGAGCAGTACTTC. Its translation: CASSYYRASRTHEQYF.

This chain uses TRBV27 with TRBJ1-2; tentatively, D is TRBD1 (5 bases). The CDR3 runs to 14 residues. In germline, CDR1 is MNHEY, CDR2 SMNVEV (reference sequence). Trimming removed 2 bases at V and 3 bases at J, with 10 bases between. The CDR3 loop reads CASSLQEGDYGYTF. As DNA, the CDR3 is TGTGCCAGCAGTTTACAGGAAGGGGACTATGGCTACACCTTC.

The chain couples TRBV7-9 to TRBJ2-1; 8 positions agree with TRBD1. CDR3 length equals 15 residues. The ends lost 7 bases at V and 4 bases at J; junction bases unmatched: 9. Germline assignment: CDR1 SEHNR and CDR2 FQNEAQ (reference sequence). The CDR3 loop is CASNRYRGEYNEQFF. The CDR3 region has the DNA TGTGCCAGCAACCGCTACAGGGGGGAGTACAATGAGCAGTTCTTC.

The chain has TRBV6-5 and TRBJ2-2; no clear D. The V gene lost 5 bases and the J gene lost 6 bases, with 10 bases spanning the gap. CDR1 and CDR2 from the germline V gene are MNHEY and SVGAGI. The CDR3 runs to 13 residues. The CDR3 DNA sequence: TGTGCCAGCAGTCTCATCCAGTCCGGGGAGCTGTTTTTT. Translated, it gives CASSLIQSGELFF.

The chain couples TRBV6-5 to TRBJ1-6; 8 nucleotides line up with TRBD1. V gave up 6 bases and J gave up 10 bases; unmatched junction bases: 11. Germline CDR1 MNHEY, CDR2 SVGAGI. The CDR3 loop spans 15 amino acids. CDR3 residues: CASSDSGTGNSPLHF. The CDR3 DNA reads TGTGCCAGCAGCGATTCCGGGACAGGAAACTCACCCCTCCACTTT.

V is TRBV28 and J is TRBJ2-7, with unresolved D. The V gene's germline CDR1 is MDHEN and CDR2 SYDVKM. Trimming stripped 4 bases from V and 2 bases from J, with 6 bases between. This CDR3 is 12 amino acids long. CDR3 region: CASSSRPYEQYF. CDR3 bases: TGTGCCAGCAGTTCCCGTCCCTACGAGCAGTACTTC.

This sequence joins TRBV7-8 and TRBJ2-3, with 8 bases matching TRBD2. The V gene end was trimmed by 6 bases and the J gene end by 2 bases; junction bases not matched to a gene: 13. The CDR3 spans 17 residues. CDR1 is SGHVS and CDR2 is FQNEAQ in the germline V gene. CDR3 sequence: CASSGYRTSIYTDTQYF. DNA for the CDR3: TGTGCCAGCAGTGGGTACAGGACTAGCATTTACACAGATACGCAGTATTTT.

This chain uses TRBV30 with TRBJ1-1; tentatively, D is TRBD1 (5 bases). Trimming pared 6 bases from V and 8 bases from J, leaving 13 bases between. Germline lookup yields CDR1 GTSNPN and CDR2 SVGIG (reference sequence). This CDR3 region has 11 residues. The CDR3 protein is CACTTGVEAFF. The CDR3 DNA is TGTGCCTGTACGACGGGGGTGGAAGCTTTCTTT.

CDR3: CASISYEQYF. For the CDR3, the DNA is TGTGCCAGCATCAGCTACGAGCAGTACTTC. The gene calls are TRBV2 and TRBJ2-7; D not resolved. The CDR3 totals 10 residues. V lost 7 bases and J lost 3, with 4 bases in between. Germline lookup yields CDR1 SNHLY and CDR2 FYNNEI.

The chain joins TRBV5-4 to TRBJ1-1; TRBD1 might be the D (6 bases). The CDR3 is 13 amino acids. Germline CDR1 SGHNT, CDR2 YYREEE (reference sequence). The V end was cut by 4 bases, the J end by 7 bases, with 14 bases between. Written as DNA, the CDR3 is TGTGCCAGCAGCCCCCGGGACACCATTGAAGCTTTCTTT. Translation gives CASSPRDTIEAFF. Based on the CDR3 plus reference TRBV5-4 and TRBJ1-1, the full variable domain is ETGVTQSPTHLIKTRGQQVTLRCSSQSGHNTVSWYQQALGQGPQFIFQYYREEENGRGNFPPRFSGLQFPNYSSELNVNALELDDSALYLCASSPRDTIEAFFGQGTRLTVV.

The CDR3 DNA is TGTGCCAGCAGTTCCCCGGTTGAGGCTAGCGGGGGGCACACAGATACGCAGTATTTT. Protein product: CASSSPVEASGGHTDTQYF. The rearrangement links TRBV28 to TRBJ2-3, with 11 positions matching TRBD2. CDR1 and CDR2 from the germline V gene are MDHEN and SYDVKM. With 4 bases clipped from V and 2 bases from J, the junction kept 14 bases outside the gene matches. The CDR3 length is 19 residues.

The V call is TRBV27, the J call TRBJ1-1; maybe TRBD1 (5 bases). This CDR3 is 13 amino acids long. Deletions cut 7 bases from V and 4 bases from J, with 13 bases between. CDR1 is MNHEY and CDR2 is SMNVEV in the germline V gene (reference sequence). The CDR3 is CASTGGGFTEAFF. Here the CDR3 DNA reads TGTGCCAGCACCGGGGGGGGATTCACTGAAGCTTTCTTT.

This clone came up once. V is TRBV28 and J is TRBJ2-1; the match to TRBD2 covers 13 bases. The CDR3 is made up of 15 amino acids. Germline CDR1 MDHEN, CDR2 SYDVKM. The trim removed 5 bases at V and 8 bases at J, leaving 6 bases unmatched. In DNA form, the CDR3 reads TGTGCCAGCAGTCTCGGACTAGCGGGAGTATATGAGCAGTTCTTC. Amino acids: CASSLGLAGVYEQFF.

This clone has ten or more counts. The chain uses TRBV6-5 and TRBJ2-2; no reliable D call. V lost 6 bases and J lost 4, with 18 bases in between. Germline V gene sequence: CDR1 MNHEY, CDR2 SVGAGI. The CDR3 covers 16 residues. The CDR3 here is CASSYTEDFATGELFF. In DNA, the CDR3 is TGTGCCAGCAGCTACACCGAAGACTTTGCCACCGGGGAGCTGTTTTTT.

This rearrangement joins TRBV28 to TRBJ1-6; no reliable D call. From germline, CDR1 is MDHEN and CDR2 SYDVKM. The CDR3 has 16 amino acids. V shed 5 bases and J shed 7 bases, with 18 bases lying between them. CDR3 DNA: TGTGCCAGCAGTCTTAAATTAATTGGAGGAAATTCACCCCTCCACTTT. It translates to CASSLKLIGGNSPLHF. Full variable domain (missing parts from reference TRBV28 and TRBJ1-6): DVKVTQSSRYLVKRTGEKVFLECVQDMDHENMFWYRQDPGLGLRLIYFSYDVKMKEKGDIPEGYSVSREKKERFSLILESASTNQTSMYLCASSLKLIGGNSPLHFGNGTRLTVT.

The chain employs TRBV2 and TRBJ1-1; 7 bases are shared with TRBD1. CDR3 length equals 11 residues. Germline V gene data show CDR1 as SNHLY and CDR2 as FYNNEI. The ends lost 11 bases at V and 11 bases at J; junction bases unmatched: 11. CDR3 region: CAARGDREAFF. In DNA, the CDR3 is TGTGCCGCCCGGGGTGACAGGGAGGCTTTCTTT.

V is TRBV6-5 and J is TRBJ2-1; 12 bases agree with TRBD1. This CDR3 region has 15 residues. V dropped 5 bases and J dropped 7; count of bases not matched to a gene: 6. Germline-derived CDR1 and CDR2 are MNHEY and SVGAGI. The CDR3 loop reads CASSPGQGAGNEQFF. DNA for the CDR3: TGTGCCAGCAGTCCGGGACAGGGGGCGGGAAATGAGCAGTTCTTC.

The V and J genes are TRBV9 and TRBJ2-3; D gene unclear. V lost 1 base to trimming and J lost 1 base, with 4 bases between them. Germline V gene data show CDR1 as SGDLS and CDR2 as YYNGEE. The CDR3 is 13 residues long. CDR3 loop: CASSVTGTDTQYF. Here the CDR3 DNA reads TGTGCCAGCAGCGTAACCGGCACAGATACGCAGTATTTT.

This chain connects TRBV28 to TRBJ1-5; a weak D match, TRBD1 (6 bases). This CDR3 region has 14 residues. Trimming stripped 4 bases from V and 6 bases from J, with 13 bases between. The germline gives CDR1 MDHEN, CDR2 SYDVKM. This CDR3 reads CASSYIQGLQPQHF. The CDR3 DNA sequence: TGTGCCAGCAGTTATATCCAGGGGCTTCAGCCCCAGCATTTT.

To note about this clone: The sample carries other DNA sequences with the same CDR3. The chain combines TRBV27 with TRBJ2-7; a weak D match, TRBD2 (5 bases). Germline CDR1 reads MNHEY; CDR2 reads SMNVEV (reference sequence). V gave up 6 bases and J gave up 1 base, with 10 bases separating them. This CDR3 has 13 residues. The CDR3 DNA is TGTGCCAGCAGCTTAGCGTCGTCCTACGAGCAGTACTTC. Protein product: CASSLASSYEQYF.

The gene calls are TRBV18 and TRBJ1-2; perhaps TRBD1 as D (5 bases). Trimming removed 3 bases from V and 6 bases from J, with 17 bases in between. Germline values: CDR1 KGHSH, CDR2 LQKENI. There are 15 residues in the CDR3. The CDR3 reads CASSPVVMLGDGYTF. The CDR3 region has the DNA TGTGCCAGCTCACCCGTGGTGATGCTAGGGGATGGCTACACCTTC.

This clone appeared once. The chain employs TRBV28 and TRBJ2-7; unclear D gene. V was pared by 3 bases and J by 2 bases, with 11 bases between. Germline CDR1 is MDHEN and CDR2 is SYDVKM. This CDR3 is 14 amino acids long. In DNA, the CDR3 is TGTGCCAGCAGTTTGAGTAGGGCCGCCTACGAGCAGTACTTC. Residues: CASSLSRAAYEQYF.

CDR3 coding DNA: TGCGCCAGCAGCTTGGCGACTAGCGGGAGCTATGAGCAGTTCTTC. Translated: CASSLATSGSYEQFF. The J gene is TRBJ2-1, the V gene TRBV5-1; 12 bases are shared with TRBD2. V gave up 0 bases and J gave up 8 bases; unmatched junction bases: 3. CDR1 is SGHRS and CDR2 is YFSETQ in the germline V gene. The CDR3 totals 15 residues.

The genes are TRBV2 and TRBJ2-2; D is undetermined. CDR3 length equals 18 residues. Germline assignment: CDR1 SNHLY and CDR2 FYNNEI. With 1 base removed from V and 2 bases from J, the gap between germline ends came to 17 bases. DNA for the CDR3: TGTGCCAGCAGTGAAGAAGGAGAGGCCCTCAAAAACACCGGGGAGCTGTTTTTT. Its translation is CASSEEGEALKNTGELFF. The full variable domain, completed using reference TRBV2 and TRBJ2-2, is EPEVTQTPSHQVTQMGQEVILRCVPISNHLYFYWYRQILGQKVEFLVSFYNNEISEKSEIFDDQFSVERPDGSNFTLKIRSTKLEDSAMYFCASSEEGEALKNTGELFFGEGSRLTVL.

V and J are TRBV11-2 and TRBJ2-2; 7 nucleotides agree with TRBD2. The CDR3 runs 15 residues. J gave up 5 bases and V 5 bases, and 8 bases lay outside the gene matches. Germline V lookup: CDR1 SGHAT, CDR2 FQNNGV. The CDR3, as DNA: TGTGCCAGCAGCCCCGGACTAGGCAGTACCGGGGAGCTGTTTTTT. Translated, it gives CASSPGLGSTGELFF.

The rearrangement joins TRBV10-1 to TRBJ2-1; D is unresolved. Germline CDR1 and CDR2: WNHNN and SYGVQD (reference sequence). CDR3 length equals 13 residues. V was trimmed by 0 bases and J by 8 bases, leaving 8 bases between them. CDR3 DNA sequence: TGCGCCAGCAGTGAGTCTGGCTGGGATGAGCAGTTCTTC. It specifies CASSESGWDEQFF.

This clone appeared once. CDR3 coding DNA: TGTGCCAGCAGCTTAGTCCCCGACAGGTACAATGAGCAGTTCTTC. This gives the protein CASSLVPDRYNEQFF. J is TRBJ2-1 and V is TRBV7-9; tentatively, D is TRBD1 (6 bases). The CDR3 has 15 amino acids. Germline values: CDR1 SEHNR, CDR2 FQNEAQ (reference sequence). Trimming stripped 1 base from V and 4 bases from J, with 11 bases between.

The V call is TRBV10-1, the J call TRBJ1-5; no definite D call. This CDR3 contains 13 residues. The V end lost 3 bases, the J end lost 5 bases, and 8 bases lay between the germline ends. Germline V gene data show CDR1 as WNHNN and CDR2 as SYGVQD (reference sequence). DNA of the CDR3: TGCGCCAGCAGTGACCCTCCCGATCAGCCCCAGCATTTT. Translated: CASSDPPDQPQHF.

The chain couples TRBV28 to TRBJ2-1; D call uncertain. The CDR3 sequence is 12 residues long. CDR1 and CDR2 from the germline V gene are MDHEN and SYDVKM. Trimming cost V 1 base and J 6 bases, with 4 bases left between them. CDR3 sequence (DNA): TGTGCCAGCAGTTTATTCCGCAATGAGCAGTTCTTC. Amino acid sequence: CASSLFRNEQFF.

V is TRBV19 and J is TRBJ2-7; 9 nucleotides line up with TRBD1. Germline V gives CDR1 LNHDA, CDR2 SQIVND (reference sequence). The length of the CDR3 is 14 residues. J gave up 3 bases and V 4 bases, and 4 bases lay outside the gene matches. The CDR3 sequence is CASSTQGADYEQYF. CDR3 sequence (DNA): TGTGCCAGTAGTACACAGGGGGCGGACTACGAGCAGTACTTC.